A single sample gave rise to the 5 T cell receptor beta chains below, sequenced in a study of human T cells and chemical hapten exposure. TCRdb passed the RACE reads through MiXCR, listing each CDR3 protein once. Of around 250,000 distinct CDR3 sequences in the sample, roughly 8.9% were seen once. As for time point: pre-sensitization, week 0. Treatment indicated: therapeutic diphenylcyclopropenone sensitization with weekly scalp DPC. The source material was whole blood, sampled in connection with sensitization to the hapten diphenylcyclopropenone (DPC). The receptors stem from a woman aged 40 to 50 with alopecia areata. Some clones in this sample may be carry-over from other donors' samples.

The sample holds a few counts of this clonotype. The chain links TRBV4-2 to TRBJ2-1; no reliable D call. CDR1 is LGHNA and CDR2 is YNFKEQ in the germline V gene. V lost 0 bases and J lost 3, with 9 bases in between. CDR3 length equals 15 residues. Here the CDR3 reads CASSQDIDFYNEQFF. The CDR3 DNA is TGTGCCAGCAGCCAAGATATAGACTTCTACAATGAGCAGTTCTTC.

CDR3 coding DNA: TGTGCCAGCAGCCGTGGTCCTAGCGGGAGAAAGGCAGATACGCAGTATTTT. Translating it yields CASSRGPSGRKADTQYF. This chain links TRBV6-5 with TRBJ2-3; 10 bases fit TRBD2. Per the germline V gene, CDR1 is MNHEY and CDR2 is SVGAGI. Trimming took 6 bases from V and 4 from J; bases not matched to a gene: 13. CDR3 length: 17 amino acids.

This clonotype was picked up many times. The gene calls are TRBV7-8 and TRBJ2-3, with D perhaps given as TRBD1 or TRBD2 (5 bases each). V was clipped by 2 bases and J by 5 bases, with 8 bases between them. This CDR3 is 13 amino acids long. Germline V gene sequence: CDR1 SGHVS, CDR2 FQNEAQ. DNA of the CDR3: TGTGCCAGCAGCTTAAGGGACGGAGATACGCAGTATTTT. It codes for CASSLRDGDTQYF. Complete variable domain (other parts from reference TRBV7-8 and TRBJ2-3): GAGVSQSPRYKVAKRGQDVALRCDPISGHVSLFWYQQALGQGPEFLTYFQNEAQLDKSGLPSDRFFAERPEGSVSTLKIQRTQQEDSAVYLCASSLRDGDTQYFGPGTRLTVL.

V is TRBV4-1 and J is TRBJ1-6; D remains unclear. V was trimmed by 0 bases and J by 3 bases, leaving 3 bases between them. The CDR3 has 14 residues. The germline V gene encodes CDR1 MGHRA and CDR2 YSYEKL. The CDR3 protein is CASSQERYNSPLHF. DNA of the CDR3: TGCGCCAGCAGCCAAGAACGCTATAATTCACCCCTCCACTTT.

The table lists this clonotype with many counts. CDR3 sequence: CASSPASGARDTQYF. In nucleotides, the CDR3 is TGCGCCAGCAGCCCGGCCAGCGGGGCCCGGGATACGCAGTATTTT. V usage is TRBV5-1 and J usage is TRBJ2-3; 7 bases line up with TRBD2. The CDR3 has 15 amino acids. V gave up 4 bases and J gave up 6 bases; unmatched junction bases: 11. Germline values: CDR1 SGHRS, CDR2 YFSETQ.